This entry lists 29 T cell receptor beta chains sequenced from one sample in a study of vaccination and CD4 T cells after COVID-19. These TCRs' antigens remain unknown. The treatment denotes: approximately nine-day PBMC culture with coronavirus spike peptide pools or control peptides (ViraFEST assay). Sequence data for DNA of cultured CD4+ T cells were generated by the Oncomine TCR Beta short-read assay. TCRdb redid the calling of the PCR reads with MiXCR, one entry per CDR3 protein. The sample lists about 21,000 distinct CDR3 sequences; 60% to 75% were seen once. Sequencing was carried out using CD4+ T cells from blood, cultured in vitro. The origin of the receptors is a human donor who had recovered from COVID-19.

The V call is TRBV20-1, the J call TRBJ2-1; weak D call: TRBD2 (6 bases). Germline values: CDR1 DFQATT, CDR2 SNEGSKA (reference sequence). V was pared by 0 bases and J by 3 bases, with 15 bases between. This CDR3 spans 16 amino acids. The CDR3 bases are TGCAGTGCTAGAGAAAGGTCCGGGGGACGCTACAATGAGCAGTTCTTC. Residues: CSARERSGGRYNEQFF.

The chain links TRBV7-2 to TRBJ1-2; 9 bases map to TRBD1. Looked up from germline, CDR1 is SGHTA and CDR2 is FQGNSA. Germline trimming cut 5 bases from V and 7 bases from J; bases unmatched to any gene: 8. The CDR3 runs 14 residues. The CDR3 sequence is CASSPGDRVAGYTF. DNA for the CDR3: TGTGCCAGCAGCCCGGGGGACAGGGTTGCTGGCTACACCTTC.

The chain is built from TRBV19 and TRBJ1-2; possible D gene TRBD1, 5 bases. Looked up from germline, CDR1 is LNHDA and CDR2 is SQIVND (reference sequence). The V gene lost 3 bases and the J gene lost 7 bases, with 15 bases spanning the gap. The CDR3 sequence is 14 residues long. The CDR3 sequence is CASSITGYQGGYTF. CDR3 DNA: TGTGCCAGTAGTATCACCGGTTATCAGGGTGGCTACACCTTC.

The chain combines TRBV6-1 with TRBJ1-2; D is ambiguous. CDR1 and CDR2 from the germline V gene are MNHNS and SASEGT. V dropped 6 bases and J dropped 6 bases, with 20 bases sitting between them. The CDR3 has 15 residues. The CDR3: CASRLGRALNDGYTF. The CDR3 DNA follows: TGTGCCAGCAGACTAGGCCGGGCCTTGAATGATGGCTACACCTTC.

The V gene is TRBV6-2 or TRBV6-3, the J gene TRBJ2-5; no definite D call. CDR1 is MNHEY and CDR2 is SVGEGT in the germline V gene. This CDR3 has 12 amino acids. Deletions cut 8 bases from V and 9 bases from J, with 16 bases between. This chain's CDR3 is CASGPSFVAQYF. CDR3 bases: TGTGCCAGCGGACCTTCTTTTGTTGCCCAGTACTTC.

The rearrangement joins TRBV6-5 to TRBJ2-3, with D perhaps matching TRBD1 (5 bases). This CDR3 region has 16 residues. CDR1 is MNHEY and CDR2 is SVGAGI in the germline V gene. Trimming cost V 0 bases and J 1 base, with 11 bases left between them. The CDR3 region is CASSYSQGMGTDTQYF. The CDR3 DNA is TGTGCCAGCAGTTACTCGCAGGGAATGGGCACAGATACGCAGTATTTT.

This rearrangement joins TRBV28 to TRBJ1-2, with 8 bases identical to TRBD1. V dropped 0 bases and J dropped 1; count of bases not matched to a gene: 7. The V gene's germline CDR1 is MDHEN and CDR2 SYDVKM. This CDR3 region has 17 residues. CDR3 region: CASSLWGMTGDNYGYTF. CDR3 DNA: TGTGCCAGCAGTTTATGGGGAATGACAGGGGATAACTATGGCTACACCTTC.

The sample holds a few counts of this clonotype. The CDR3 sequence is CASRGPPSSYEQYF. The CDR3 nucleotides are TGTGCCAGCAGAGGGCCGCCCAGCTCCTACGAGCAGTACTTC. The chain uses TRBV6-1 and TRBJ2-7; D is ambiguous. The germline CDR1 and CDR2 sequences are MNHNS and SASEGT. V gave up 6 bases and J gave up 0 bases, with 12 bases separating them. This CDR3 has 14 amino acids.

The V and J genes are TRBV27 and TRBJ1-2; 7 positions match TRBD1. This CDR3 spans 13 amino acids. Germline V lookup: CDR1 MNHEY, CDR2 SMNVEV (reference sequence). The J segment lost 6 bases and the V segment lost 6 bases, leaving 7 bases of the junction unmatched. CDR3 protein: CASRQQGRDGYTF. The CDR3 region has the DNA TGTGCCAGCAGGCAACAGGGGAGGGATGGCTACACCTTC.

The chain employs TRBV29-1 and TRBJ2-3; D gene ambiguous. Deletions cut 8 bases from V and 3 bases from J, with 21 bases between. Germline CDR1 reads SQVTM; CDR2 reads ANQGSEA. This CDR3 has 15 amino acids. CDR3 residues: CSIHPNGLRTDTQYF. In nucleotides, the CDR3 is TGCAGCATCCACCCCAACGGGCTTCGAACAGATACGCAGTATTTT.

The chain carries TRBV27 and TRBJ2-1; D ambiguous. The CDR3 loop spans 13 amino acids. CDR1 is MNHEY, CDR2 SMNVEV, per germline (reference sequence). Trimming took 0 bases from V and 16 from J, leaving 16 bases between them. In DNA form, the CDR3 reads TGTGCCAGCAGTTTATCGTGGAAGGGAAAGGTTTTCTTC. Protein: CASSLSWKGKVFF.

The V gene is TRBV7-2, the J gene TRBJ2-2; D is perhaps TRBD2 (5 bases). The V and J ends lost 2 bases and 8 bases respectively, with 9 bases between them. The germline gives CDR1 SGHTA, CDR2 FQGNSA. There are 13 residues in the CDR3. CDR3 amino acids: CASSLPSGGELFF. CDR3 nucleotide sequence: TGTGCCAGCAGCTTACCCTCGGGAGGGGAGCTGTTTTTT.

The V call is TRBV20-1, the J call TRBJ1-1; D gene unclear. V was cut by 3 bases and J by 1 base, with 9 bases left in between. Germline V gene lookup returns CDR1 DFQATT and CDR2 SNEGSKA (reference sequence). CDR3 length: 13 amino acids. Here the CDR3 reads CSASLLENTEAFF. Here the CDR3 DNA reads TGCAGTGCTAGTCTCCTCGAGAACACTGAAGCTTTCTTT.

The V gene is TRBV6-5, the J gene TRBJ2-7; D call uncertain. V was clipped by 0 bases and J by 0 bases, with 9 bases between them. The CDR3 is 15 residues long. Germline V gene data show CDR1 as MNHEY and CDR2 as SVGAGI. CDR3 in amino acids: CASSYSPASSYEQYF. The CDR3 DNA sequence: TGTGCCAGCAGTTACTCGCCCGCTAGCTCCTACGAGCAGTACTTC.

The gene calls are TRBV12-5 and TRBJ2-1; 11 bases map to TRBD2. V dropped 4 bases and J dropped 3; count of bases not matched to a gene: 5. The CDR3 has 16 residues. CDR1 and CDR2 from the germline V gene are LGHNT and FRNRAP. CDR3 coding DNA: TGTGCTAGTGGTTCCGGGACTAGCGGAGTCTACAATGAGCAGTTCTTC. As protein: CASGSGTSGVYNEQFF.

This clonotype was recorded once. V and J are TRBV2 and TRBJ1-1; TRBD1 agrees at 8 bases. Germline loops: CDR1 SNHLY, CDR2 FYNNEI. J gave up 6 bases and V 6 bases, and 6 bases lay outside the gene matches. The CDR3 is 13 residues long. The CDR3 loop reads CASRPDRGSEAFF. CDR3 coding DNA: TGTGCCAGCAGACCCGACAGGGGCTCTGAAGCTTTCTTT.

The genes are TRBV27 and TRBJ2-5, with D possibly being TRBD2 (6 bases). Trimming left V 5 bases short and J 7 bases short, with 23 bases between. From germline, CDR1 is MNHEY and CDR2 SMNVEV (reference sequence). This CDR3 contains 16 residues. CDR3 protein: CASSPLITTGDGTQYF. CDR3 nucleotide sequence: TGTGCCAGCAGTCCCCTTATAACAACGGGGGATGGGACCCAGTACTTC.

The chain links TRBV7-2 to TRBJ2-1; maybe TRBD1 (6 bases). The CDR3 contains 15 residues. The V gene's germline CDR1 is SGHTA and CDR2 FQGNSA. V lost 5 bases to trimming and J lost 8 bases, with 19 bases between them. As DNA, the CDR3 is TGTGCCAGCAGCCGGAGGACAGCAAGGGGCCATGAGCAGTTCTTC. It encodes CASSRRTARGHEQFF.

V gene TRBV19 combines with J gene TRBJ1-2, with a weak D call TRBD1 (5 bases). Trimming cost V 5 bases and J 3 bases, with 13 bases left between them. The germline gives CDR1 LNHDA, CDR2 SQIVND (reference sequence). This CDR3 has 14 residues. The CDR3: CASSESGRDYGYTF. CDR3 sequence (DNA): TGTGCCAGTAGTGAATCAGGGAGGGACTATGGCTACACCTTC.

The count of this clonotype is one. The chain recombines TRBV28 with TRBJ1-1; no firm D call. V was trimmed by 6 bases and J by 8 bases, leaving 13 bases between them. The length of the CDR3 is 12 residues. Looked up from germline, CDR1 is MDHEN and CDR2 is SYDVKM. CDR3 sequence reads: CASSRSSIEAFF. In DNA form, the CDR3 reads TGTGCCAGCAGCCGTTCATCTATCGAAGCTTTCTTT.

This clonotype was recorded only once. V usage is TRBV28 and J usage is TRBJ1-3; D is undetermined. Germline values: CDR1 MDHEN, CDR2 SYDVKM. CDR3 length equals 14 residues. With 7 bases removed from V and 10 bases from J, the gap between germline ends came to 20 bases. In nucleotides, the CDR3 is TGTGCCAGCAAATCCTCGTCCGATTTTAAGACCATATATTTT. Protein product: CASKSSSDFKTIYF. Drawing the rest from reference TRBV28 and TRBJ1-3, the complete variable domain is DVKVTQSSRYLVKRTGEKVFLECVQDMDHENMFWYRQDPGLGLRLIYFSYDVKMKEKGDIPEGYSVSREKKERFSLILESASTNQTSMYLCASKSSSDFKTIYFGEGSWLTVV.

The V gene is TRBV7-8, the J gene TRBJ1-1, with unresolved D. Germline CDR1 reads SGHVS; CDR2 reads FQNEAQ. The germline V and J ends were trimmed by 4 bases and 0 bases, with 12 bases remaining between them. The CDR3 loop spans 15 amino acids. CDR3 in amino acids: CASSSRRGLNTEAFF. CDR3 DNA sequence: TGTGCCAGCAGCTCGCGAAGAGGGCTGAACACTGAAGCTTTCTTT.

This clonotype was picked up one time. The chain recombines TRBV7-9 with TRBJ1-1; 8 bases fit TRBD1. This CDR3 has 15 amino acids. Germline CDR1 is SEHNR and CDR2 is FQNEAQ (reference sequence). Unmatched junction bases numbered 6, after V lost 2 bases and J lost 4 bases. CDR3 sequence: CASSLPDRGGTEAFF. The CDR3 bases are TGTGCCAGCAGCTTACCCGACAGGGGTGGCACTGAAGCTTTCTTT.

J is TRBJ1-2 and V is TRBV11-2; D uncertain. The CDR3 spans 12 residues. CDR1 SGHAT and CDR2 FQNNGV come from the germline V gene. Trimming cost V 5 bases and J 0 bases, with 4 bases left between them. The CDR3 sequence is CASSPPNYGYTF. CDR3 bases: TGTGCCAGCAGCCCACCTAACTATGGCTACACCTTC.

This sequence joins TRBV12-3 or TRBV12-4 and TRBJ1-2; 8 nucleotides match TRBD1. This CDR3 is 15 amino acids long. The V segment lost 4 bases and the J segment 3 bases; nucleotides outside the gene matches: 7. CDR3 loop: CASSWTGLRDYGYTF. The DNA of the CDR3 is TGTGCCAGCAGTTGGACAGGGCTCAGGGACTATGGCTACACCTTC.

This clonotype has just a few counts. V is TRBV7-2 and J is TRBJ1-1, with D possibly matching TRBD1 (5 bases). The germline V gene has CDR1 SGHTA and CDR2 FQGNSA. The V end was cut by 6 bases, the J end by 4 bases, with 12 bases between. This CDR3 region has 13 residues. DNA for the CDR3: TGTGCCAGCAGACCGACAGCGGGCACTGAAGCTTTCTTT. Translating it yields CASRPTAGTEAFF.

The chain is built from TRBV18 and TRBJ2-1, with D possibly being TRBD1 (5 bases). This CDR3 region has 13 residues. CDR1 KGHSH and CDR2 LQKENI come from the germline V gene. Trimming stripped 2 bases from V and 15 bases from J, with 17 bases between. The DNA of the CDR3 is TGTGCCAGCTCACCATTGACAGTAGACCAACTGTTCTTC. Its translation: CASSPLTVDQLFF. The whole variable domain, remainder taken from reference TRBV18 and TRBJ2-1, is NAGVMQNPRHLVRRRGQEARLRCSPMKGHSHVYWYRQLPEEGLKFMVYLQKENIIDESGMPKERFSAEFPKEGPSILRIQQVVRGDSAAYFCASSPLTVDQLFFGPGTRLTVL.

CDR3 in DNA: TGTGCCAGCAGTTTACGAGACTTAAGCTCTGGAAACACCATATATTTT. Translation gives CASSLRDLSSGNTIYF. The V gene is TRBV27, the J gene TRBJ1-3; D not certain. Deletions cut 2 bases from V and 0 bases from J, with 11 bases between. The germline V gene encodes CDR1 MNHEY and CDR2 SMNVEV (reference sequence). There are 16 residues in the CDR3.

V and J are TRBV20-1 and TRBJ1-3; D ambiguous. Germline V gene lookup returns CDR1 DFQATT and CDR2 SNEGSKA (reference sequence). V shed 2 bases and J shed 4 bases, with 9 bases lying between them. The CDR3 extends over 13 amino acids. This CDR3 is CSARRVEGNTIYF. As DNA, the CDR3 is TGCAGTGCTAGAAGGGTTGAGGGAAACACCATATATTTT.